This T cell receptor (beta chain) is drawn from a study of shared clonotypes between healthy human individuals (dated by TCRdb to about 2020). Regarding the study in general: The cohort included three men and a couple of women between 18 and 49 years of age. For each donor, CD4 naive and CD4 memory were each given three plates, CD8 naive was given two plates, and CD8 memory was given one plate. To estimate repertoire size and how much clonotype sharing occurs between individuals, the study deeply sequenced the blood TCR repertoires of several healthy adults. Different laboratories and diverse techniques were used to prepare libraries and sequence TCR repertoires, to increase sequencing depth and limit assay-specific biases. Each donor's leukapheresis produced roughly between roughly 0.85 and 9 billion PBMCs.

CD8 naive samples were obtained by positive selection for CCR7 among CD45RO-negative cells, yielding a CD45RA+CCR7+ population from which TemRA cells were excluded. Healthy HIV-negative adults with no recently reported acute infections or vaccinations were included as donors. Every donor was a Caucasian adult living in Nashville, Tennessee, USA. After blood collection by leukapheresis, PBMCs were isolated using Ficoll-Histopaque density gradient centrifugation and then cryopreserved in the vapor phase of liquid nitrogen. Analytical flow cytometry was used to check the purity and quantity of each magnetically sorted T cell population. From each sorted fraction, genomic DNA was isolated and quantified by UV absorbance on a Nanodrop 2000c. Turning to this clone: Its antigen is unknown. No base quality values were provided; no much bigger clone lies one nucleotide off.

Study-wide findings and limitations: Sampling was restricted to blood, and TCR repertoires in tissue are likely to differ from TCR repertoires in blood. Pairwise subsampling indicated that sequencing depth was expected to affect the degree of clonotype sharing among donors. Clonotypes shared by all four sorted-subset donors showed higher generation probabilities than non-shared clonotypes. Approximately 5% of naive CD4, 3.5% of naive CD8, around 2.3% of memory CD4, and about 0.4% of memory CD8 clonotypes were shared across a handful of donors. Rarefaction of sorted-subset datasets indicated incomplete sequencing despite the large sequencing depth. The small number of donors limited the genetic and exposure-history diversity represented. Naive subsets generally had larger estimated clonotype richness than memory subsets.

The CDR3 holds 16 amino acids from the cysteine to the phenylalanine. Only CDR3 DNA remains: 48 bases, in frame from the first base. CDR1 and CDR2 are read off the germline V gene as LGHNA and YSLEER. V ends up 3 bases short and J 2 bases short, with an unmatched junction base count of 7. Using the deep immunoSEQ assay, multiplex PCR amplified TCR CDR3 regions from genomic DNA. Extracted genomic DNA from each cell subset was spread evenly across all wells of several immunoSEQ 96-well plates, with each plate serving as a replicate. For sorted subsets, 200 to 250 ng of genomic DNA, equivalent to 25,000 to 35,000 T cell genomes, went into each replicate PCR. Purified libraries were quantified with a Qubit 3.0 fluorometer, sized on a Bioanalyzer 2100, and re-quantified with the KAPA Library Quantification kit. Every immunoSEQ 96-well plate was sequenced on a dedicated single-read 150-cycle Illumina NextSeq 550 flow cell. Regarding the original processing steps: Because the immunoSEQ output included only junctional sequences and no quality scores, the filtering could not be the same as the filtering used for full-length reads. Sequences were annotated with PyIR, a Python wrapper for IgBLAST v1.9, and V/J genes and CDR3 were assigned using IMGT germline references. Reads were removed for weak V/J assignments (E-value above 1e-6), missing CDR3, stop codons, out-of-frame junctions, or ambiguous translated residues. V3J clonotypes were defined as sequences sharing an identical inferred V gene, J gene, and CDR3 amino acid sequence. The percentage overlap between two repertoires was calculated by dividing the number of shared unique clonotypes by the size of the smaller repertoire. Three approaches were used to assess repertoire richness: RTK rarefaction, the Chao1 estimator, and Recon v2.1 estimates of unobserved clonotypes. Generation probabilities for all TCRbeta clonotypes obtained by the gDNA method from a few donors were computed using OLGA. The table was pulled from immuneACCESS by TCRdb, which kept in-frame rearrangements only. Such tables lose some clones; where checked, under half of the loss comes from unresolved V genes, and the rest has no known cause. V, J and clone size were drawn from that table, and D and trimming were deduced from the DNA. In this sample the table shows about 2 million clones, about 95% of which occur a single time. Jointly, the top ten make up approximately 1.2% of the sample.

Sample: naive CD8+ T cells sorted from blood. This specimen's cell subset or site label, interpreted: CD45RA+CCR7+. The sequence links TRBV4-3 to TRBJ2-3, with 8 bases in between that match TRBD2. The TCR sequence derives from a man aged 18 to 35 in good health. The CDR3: CASSQQVAGYTDTQYF. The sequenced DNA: TGCGCCAGCAGCCAGCAGGTAGCGGGGTACACAGATACGCAGTATTTT.